Each of the 20 T cell receptor beta chains below was sequenced from the same sample in a study of blood T cell repertoires in COVID-19. Here immunoSEQ multiplex PCR was the method, and the copy in TCRdb shows in-frame clones only, minus some. The sample comprises about 70,000 clones, more than 85% of which are singletons, and 3.9% rests with the top ten. Sequenced material: peripheral blood. The source is a man aged 70 or older with active COVID-19.

The V gene is TRBV6-1, the J gene TRBJ1-2, with D uncertain. The ends were cut back, 3 bases at V and 7 bases at J, with 3 bases in the middle. This CDR3 is 10 amino acids long. Per the germline V gene, CDR1 is MNHNS and CDR2 is SASEGT. The CDR3 sequence: CASSESGYTF. Here the CDR3 DNA reads TGTGCCAGCAGTGAGAGTGGCTACACCTTC.

The CDR3 nucleotides are TGTGCCAGCTCACCAGTTGATTCGGGACAGACTAATTCACCCCTCCACTTT. Its translation: CASSPVDSGQTNSPLHF. The chain joins TRBV18 to TRBJ1-6, with 7 bases that match TRBD1. Trimming took 2 bases from V and 6 from J; bases not matched to a gene: 10. The CDR3 is 17 residues long. Per germline, CDR1 KGHSH and CDR2 LQKENI.

CDR3 DNA: TGTGCCAGCAGCCCCGGACCCGCGGGGGATCAGCCCCAGCATTTT. Translating gives CASSPGPAGDQPQHF. This rearrangement joins TRBV9 to TRBJ1-5; D possibly corresponds to TRBD1 (5 bases). V was pared by 4 bases and J by 5 bases, with 16 bases between. The CDR3 contains 15 residues. CDR1 and CDR2 from the germline V gene are SGDLS and YYNGEE.

The J gene is TRBJ2-3, the V gene TRBV7-2; tentatively, D is TRBD1 (6 bases). Germline V CDR1 and CDR2: SGHTA, FQGNSA. Between the trimmed V and J ends, which lost 5 bases and 6 bases, there was a span of 15 bases. The CDR3 is made up of 14 amino acids. The CDR3 reads CASSPRGPPDTQYF. In DNA, the CDR3 is TGTGCCAGCAGCCCCAGGGGCCCCCCTGATACGCAGTATTTT.

The chain has TRBV6-2 or TRBV6-3 and TRBJ1-2; 7 bases fit TRBD1. V gave up 2 bases and J gave up 7 bases; unmatched junction bases: 7. The germline CDR1 and CDR2 sequences are MNHEY and SVGEGT. The CDR3 runs 14 residues. CDR3 amino acids: CASSYPGTVAGYTF. The DNA of the CDR3 is TGTGCCAGCAGTTACCCGGGGACAGTGGCTGGCTACACCTTC.

The rearrangement uses TRBV7-9 and TRBJ1-3, with 9 positions matching TRBD1. The V and J ends lost 8 bases and 4 bases, in that order; junction bases with no gene match: 6. The CDR3 loop spans 14 amino acids. Looked up from germline, CDR1 is SEHNR and CDR2 is FQNEAQ (reference sequence). The CDR3 DNA reads as TGTGCCAGCCCCTTAGGGACAGGGGGAAACACCATATATTTT. Encoded protein: CASPLGTGGNTIYF.

This sequence joins TRBV20-1 and TRBJ2-7, with a possible D match to TRBD2 (5 bases). Germline CDR1 is DFQATT and CDR2 is SNEGSKA (reference sequence). This CDR3 is 11 amino acids long. Deletions cut 6 bases from V and 3 bases from J, with 9 bases between. CDR3 region: CSAHRDYEQYF. CDR3 DNA: TGCAGTGCCCACCGGGACTACGAGCAGTACTTC.

V is TRBV4-1 and J is TRBJ2-1; no clear D. The V end lost 4 bases, the J end lost 9 bases, and 22 bases lay between the germline ends. Germline V gene sequence: CDR1 MGHRA, CDR2 YSYEKL. The CDR3 length is 16 residues. DNA of the CDR3: TGCGCCAGCAGCCCCTCGGCGCTAGTCGTATTGGGTGAGCAGTTCTTC. Translated: CASSPSALVVLGEQFF.

The chain links TRBV28 to TRBJ2-1; 12 positions match TRBD2. The CDR3 sequence is 15 residues long. Germline V lookup: CDR1 MDHEN, CDR2 SYDVKM. Germline trimming cut 6 bases from V and 9 bases from J; bases unmatched to any gene: 9. CDR3 loop: CASSLLAGGRTEQFF. In nucleotides, the CDR3 is TGTGCCAGCAGCCTCCTAGCGGGAGGGCGGACTGAGCAGTTCTTC.

This CDR3 reads CASSSQGSLAAYEQYF. CDR3 sequence (DNA): TGTGCCAGCAGCTCCCAAGGGTCCCTAGCGGCCTACGAGCAGTACTTC. The genes are TRBV7-3 and TRBJ2-7; 7 nucleotides line up with TRBD2. In germline, CDR1 is SGHTA, CDR2 FQGTGA. This CDR3 contains 16 residues. V dropped 4 bases and J dropped 2; count of bases not matched to a gene: 11.

This chain uses TRBV6-6 with TRBJ2-2, with 9 positions matching TRBD2. J lost 3 bases, V lost 5 bases, and 4 bases had no gene match. The CDR3 is made up of 15 amino acids. Germline CDR1 MNHNY, CDR2 SVGAGI (reference sequence). CDR3 DNA sequence: TGTGCCAGCAGTGATAGCGGGAGCGACACCGGGGAGCTGTTTTTT. It yields the protein CASSDSGSDTGELFF.

The chain recombines TRBV9 with TRBJ2-7, with 10 bases lining up with TRBD1. There are 15 residues in the CDR3. CDR1 and CDR2 from the germline V gene are SGDLS and YYNGEE. J gave up 2 bases and V 0 bases, and 2 bases lay outside the gene matches. The CDR3 spells CASSVATGGTYEQYF. CDR3 bases: TGTGCCAGCAGCGTAGCGACAGGGGGCACCTACGAGCAGTACTTC.

The chain links TRBV3-1 (or the pseudogene TRBV3-2) to TRBJ1-1; the match to TRBD1 covers 8 bases. Germline V CDR1 and CDR2: LGHDT, YNNKEL (reference sequence). This CDR3 spans 12 amino acids. Losses at the gene ends were 1 base for V and 11 bases for J; bases not matched to a gene: 3. For the CDR3, the DNA is TGTGCCAGCAGCCAAGGGGACAGGCTGGCTTTCTTT. Amino acids: CASSQGDRLAFF.

The gene calls are TRBV11-3 and TRBJ2-2; no definite D call. CDR1 and CDR2 (germline): SGHNT, YENEEA. This CDR3 is 17 amino acids long. V was shortened by 5 bases and J by 0 bases, with 16 bases between the two germline ends. This CDR3 reads CASSRPGAGPNTGELFF. The CDR3 region has the DNA TGTGCCAGCAGCCGCCCCGGTGCAGGCCCGAACACCGGGGAGCTGTTTTTT.

The DNA for the CDR3 is TGTGCCAGCAGTTACCGCGACAATGAGCAGTTCTTC. Amino acid sequence: CASSYRDNEQFF. This rearrangement joins TRBV6-5 to TRBJ2-1; no reliable D call. This CDR3 is 12 amino acids long. Germline values: CDR1 MNHEY, CDR2 SVGAGI. Trimming removed 2 bases at V and 5 bases at J, with 4 bases between.

J is TRBJ2-2 and V is TRBV3-1 (or the pseudogene TRBV3-2); 7 bases fit TRBD1. The CDR3 is made up of 12 amino acids. The trim removed 4 bases at V and 7 bases at J, leaving 0 bases unmatched. CDR1 and CDR2 from the germline V gene are LGHDT and YNNKEL (reference sequence). This CDR3 is CASSPGGGELFF. CDR3 DNA: TGTGCCAGCAGCCCAGGGGGCGGGGAGCTGTTTTTT.

This sequence joins TRBV5-4 and TRBJ2-4; 8 bases match TRBD1. The J segment lost 5 bases and the V segment lost 0 bases, leaving 4 bases of the junction unmatched. The CDR3 runs to 15 residues. The germline V gene encodes CDR1 SGHNT and CDR2 YYREEE (reference sequence). CDR3 DNA sequence: TGTGCCAGCAGCTTGGGTGGACAGGGACAAAACATTCAGTACTTC. As protein: CASSLGGQGQNIQYF.

The CDR3 spells CASSLVASGRGDNEQFF. The CDR3 bases are TGTGCCAGCAGCTTAGTGGCTAGCGGGAGGGGGGACAATGAGCAGTTCTTC. The chain is built from TRBV7-2 and TRBJ2-1; 12 bases align to TRBD2. The CDR3 has 17 amino acids. CDR1 SGHTA and CDR2 FQGNSA come from the germline V gene. Trimming took 1 base from V and 5 from J; bases not matched to a gene: 6.

The V and J genes are TRBV28 and TRBJ2-7; D perhaps matches TRBD2 (5 bases). CDR1 MDHEN and CDR2 SYDVKM come from the germline V gene. V was trimmed by 2 bases and J by 4 bases, leaving 21 bases between them. This CDR3 has 17 residues. In DNA, the CDR3 is TGTGCCAGCAGTTTAAGGCCCGGAGGCAGAAGACGGTACGAGCAGTACTTC. It is translated as CASSLRPGGRRRYEQYF.

V is TRBV5-1 and J is TRBJ2-6, with D maybe TRBD2 (7 bases). Germline V CDR1 and CDR2: SGHRS, YFSETQ. V lost 4 bases, J lost 0 bases, and 23 bases lay in between. The CDR3 loop spans 20 amino acids. CDR3 sequence (DNA): TGCGCCAGCAGCCTGATAAGGGGGGGCTCCCCCAACTCTGGGGCCAACGTCCTGACTTTC. Its translation: CASSLIRGGSPNSGANVLTF.